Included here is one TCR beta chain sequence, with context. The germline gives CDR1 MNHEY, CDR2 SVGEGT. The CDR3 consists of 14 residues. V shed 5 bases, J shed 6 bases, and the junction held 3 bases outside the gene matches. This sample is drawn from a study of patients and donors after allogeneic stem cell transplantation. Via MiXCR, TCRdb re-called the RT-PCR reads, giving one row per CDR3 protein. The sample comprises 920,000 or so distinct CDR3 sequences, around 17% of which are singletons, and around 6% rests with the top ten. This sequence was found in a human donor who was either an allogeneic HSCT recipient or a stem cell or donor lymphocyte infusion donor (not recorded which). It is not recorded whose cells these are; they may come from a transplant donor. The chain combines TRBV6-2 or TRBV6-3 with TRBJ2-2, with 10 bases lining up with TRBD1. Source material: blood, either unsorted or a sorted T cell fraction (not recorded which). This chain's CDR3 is CASSKGQGPGELFF. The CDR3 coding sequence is TGTGCCAGCAGTAAGGGACAGGGGCCCGGGGAGCTGTTTTTT.